The entry below describes one TCR beta chain. Its target is unknown. One end of the junction does not line up with germline, which may come from a read error. The data stem from a study of neurological immune-mediated disorders. The study's findings and limits: Phylogenetic grouping assigned the repertoires of 18 of 34 multiple sclerosis patients to one related-CDR3 cluster, which constitutes a possible signature. The greatest degree of TCR clonal expansion was observed in HTLV-1-associated myelopathy, with the lowest in multiple sclerosis, below that of healthy controls.

5'RACE with 10-nucleotide random UMIs generated the cDNA. TCRdb ran MiXCR on the 5' RACE reads and lists one entry per CDR3 protein. This table has about 58,000 distinct CDR3 sequences, approximately 3.1% appearing once. This CDR3 is 12 amino acids long. Germline V lookup: CDR1 LNHNV, CDR2 YYDKDF (reference sequence). The clonotype comes from a woman aged 60 to 75 with multiple sclerosis. This sequence joins TRBV15 and TRBJ1-1; D unresolved. Sequencing input: PBMCs. The DNA for the CDR3 is TGTGACACCAGCAAGGTTAGCACTGAAGCTTTCTTT. Its protein product is CDTSKVSTEAFF.